This T cell receptor beta chain comes out of a study of T cell responses to AZD1222 COVID-19 vaccine. Points from the study as a whole: Among spike-specific TCRs, nearly half reportedly target unmutated variant regions.

A note on this clone: Its antigen is unidentified.

This table comes from immunoSEQ multiplex PCR, and its TCRdb copy is limited to in-frame clones, with some not included. The sample has roughly 160,000 clones; approximately 94% are singletons. The TCR comes from an adult in good health. Sequencing used peripheral blood, obtained on day 0 of AZD1222 vaccination.

In DNA form, the CDR3 reads TGTGCCAGCAACGGGAGGGAGTACAATGAGCAGTTCTTC. Amino acid sequence: CASNGREYNEQFF. The chain recombines TRBV12-3 or TRBV12-4 with TRBJ2-1; TRBD2 aligns across 8 bases. This CDR3 has 13 residues. After removal of 7 bases from V and 4 bases from J, the junction contained 3 bases not matched to a gene.